A few counts support the clone carrying this T cell receptor beta chain. These data are taken from a study of regulatory T cells in long-lasting Graves disease. Germline values: CDR1 WNHNN, CDR2 SYGVQD (reference sequence). The CDR3 spans 16 residues. V lost 0 bases, J lost 0 bases, and 2 bases stayed unmatched. Construction of the TCR beta libraries employed iRepertoire HTBI primers in conjunction with Arm-PCR of CDR3 regions. TCRdb re-analysed the multiplex PCR reads in MiXCR, keeping a single row per CDR3 protein. Among 400,000 to 500,000 distinct CDR3 sequences listed, more than 12% were seen once. Time point given: newly diagnosed GD, antithyroid drugs for less than 3 months. TCR sequences were obtained from RNA taken from PBMCs. These data are also associated with another study on T cells in Graves' hyperthyroidism and ophthalmopathy.

V and J are TRBV10-1 and TRBJ2-1; the match to TRBD2 covers 7 bases. The TCR sequence derives from a woman under 40 with Graves disease. Sequencing used peripheral blood mononuclear cells (PBMCs), obtained at new diagnosis, from a patient treated with antithyroid drugs. This CDR3 is CASSESGGSSYNEQFF. In DNA, the CDR3 is TGCGCCAGCAGTGAGTCTGGCGGGAGCTCCTACAATGAGCAGTTCTTC.